These 22 T cell receptor beta chains were all obtained from the same sample, sequenced in a study of early T cells in non-severe SARS-CoV-2 infection (dated by TCRdb to about 2021). The library was made by 5' RACE. Sequenced on a NextSeq 500. TCRdb trimmed public reads at Q25 via fastp, called clones via MiXCR and kept in-frame beta chains. Every distinct CDR3 protein forms one entry, paired with its most common genes and DNA. Recorded for this sample are approximately 70,000 distinct CDR3 sequences; about 4.9% of them occurred a single time. The top ten constitute roughly 3.6% of the sample. Sequenced here: whole blood, sampled at baseline. The receptors here all came from an adult who was a healthcare worker with PCR-confirmed SARS-CoV-2 infection or an uninfected control (not recorded which). The donor label of this sample is uncertain.

This clonotype was seen ten or more times. V gene TRBV6-5 combines with J gene TRBJ1-5; tentatively, D is TRBD1 (6 bases). Germline loops: CDR1 MNHEY, CDR2 SVGAGI. This CDR3 has 12 residues. Between the trimmed V and J ends, which lost 8 bases and 5 bases, there was a span of 10 bases. CDR3 coding DNA: TGTGCCAGCGGGCGACAGGATCAGCCCCAGCATTTT. Translating gives CASGRQDQPQHF.

This clonotype was counted many times. V gene TRBV12-3 or TRBV12-4 combines with J gene TRBJ2-3; 9 nucleotides align to TRBD1. This CDR3 spans 15 amino acids. V lost 4 bases and J lost 3; bases outside the gene matches: 5. CDR3 DNA sequence: TGTGCCAGCAGTTACAGGGGGCGAATTACAGATACGCAGTATTTT. It encodes CASSYRGRITDTQYF.

The V call is TRBV29-1, the J call TRBJ2-5; TRBD1 agrees at 7 bases. Unmatched junction bases numbered 0, after V lost 4 bases and J lost 1 base. CDR3 length equals 12 residues. The germline CDR1 and CDR2 sequences are SQVTM and ANQGSEA. Written as DNA, the CDR3 is TGCAGCGTTGGGACAGGCCAAGAGACCCAGTACTTC. This gives the protein CSVGTGQETQYF.

This rearrangement joins TRBV15 to TRBJ1-5; D is possibly TRBD1 (5 bases). V lost 0 bases to trimming and J lost 5 bases, with 5 bases between them. The germline V gene encodes CDR1 LNHNV and CDR2 YYDKDF (reference sequence). This CDR3 has 13 residues. The CDR3 sequence: CATSRDRDQPQHF. CDR3 coding DNA: TGTGCCACCAGCAGAGACAGGGATCAGCCCCAGCATTTT.

This clonotype was recorded at least ten times. This chain links TRBV11-3 with TRBJ1-3; no clear D. Germline lookup yields CDR1 SGHNT and CDR2 YENEEA. The CDR3 covers 15 residues. Trimming left V 3 bases short and J 3 bases short, with 12 bases between. The DNA of the CDR3 is TGTGCCAGCAGCTTCGACGGCGGCGATGGAAACACCATATATTTT. This translates into CASSFDGGDGNTIYF.

J is TRBJ1-1 and V is TRBV4-1; D possibly corresponds to TRBD1 (5 bases). In germline, CDR1 is MGHRA, CDR2 YSYEKL. Trimming left V 3 bases short and J 3 bases short, with 14 bases between. This CDR3 contains 15 residues. The CDR3, as DNA: TGCGCCAGCAGCCATGGGCCGGGGGGAGACACTGAAGCTTTCTTT. This codes for CASSHGPGGDTEAFF.

This sequence joins TRBV28 and TRBJ2-1; D is ambiguous. V was trimmed by 8 bases and J by 9 bases, leaving 8 bases between them. The CDR3 extends over 10 amino acids. Germline V CDR1 and CDR2: MDHEN, SYDVKM. The DNA of the CDR3 is TGTGCCAGCGGTAACTCTGAGCAGTTCTTC. Translated: CASGNSEQFF.

For the CDR3, the DNA is TGCAGCGTTGTAGGCGGAGTTGGAAACACCATATATTTT. Its translation is CSVVGGVGNTIYF. This chain joins TRBV29-1 and TRBJ1-3; unclear D gene. Germline lookup yields CDR1 SQVTM and CDR2 ANQGSEA. There are 13 residues in the CDR3. V was cut by 4 bases and J by 3 bases, with 10 bases left in between. Drawing the rest from reference TRBV29-1 and TRBJ1-3, the complete variable domain is SAVISQKPSRDICQRGTSLTIQCQVDSQVTMMFWYRQQPGQSLTLIATANQGSEATYESGFVIDKFPISRPNLTFSTLTVSNMSPEDSSIYLCSVVGGVGNTIYFGEGSWLTVV.

This clonotype was seen at least ten times. The chain links TRBV3-1 to TRBJ2-1; no reliable D call. The V gene's germline CDR1 is LGHDT and CDR2 YNNKEL (reference sequence). Between the trimmed V and J ends, which lost 1 base and 10 bases, there was a span of 5 bases. CDR3 length: 11 residues. The CDR3 coding sequence is TGTGCCAGCAGCCAAGCCTGGGAGCAGTTCTTC. Translated, it gives CASSQAWEQFF.

This clonotype showed up just a few times. The V gene is TRBV9, the J gene TRBJ2-7, with D maybe TRBD1 (6 bases). This CDR3 has 15 amino acids. CDR1 and CDR2 from the germline V gene are SGDLS and YYNGEE. V was trimmed by 0 bases and J by 2 bases, leaving 12 bases between them. As DNA, the CDR3 is TGTGCCAGCAGCGTAGAGGCAGGGGTCCCCTACGAGCAGTACTTC. It yields the protein CASSVEAGVPYEQYF.

This clonotype was detected a few times. The chain recombines TRBV14 with TRBJ2-7; 8 positions match TRBD1. Germline CDR1 reads SGHDN; CDR2 reads FVKESK. This CDR3 has 16 amino acids. After removal of 2 bases from V and 3 bases from J, the junction contained 9 bases not matched to a gene. The CDR3 sequence: CASSQFPGTGYYEQYF. Written as DNA, the CDR3 is TGTGCCAGCAGCCAATTCCCCGGGACAGGCTACTACGAGCAGTACTTC.

This clonotype was observed many times. The chain links TRBV15 to TRBJ1-1; 8 positions agree with TRBD1. V gave up 8 bases and J gave up 0 bases; unmatched junction bases: 2. Germline lookup yields CDR1 LNHNV and CDR2 YYDKDF (reference sequence). This CDR3 has 13 amino acids. In DNA form, the CDR3 reads TGTGCCACCGGGACAGGTATGAACACTGAAGCTTTCTTT. Amino acid sequence: CATGTGMNTEAFF.

This chain connects TRBV2 to TRBJ2-7; a weak D match, TRBD1 (6 bases). Germline V CDR1 and CDR2: SNHLY, FYNNEI. Trimming took off 2 bases at V and 5 bases at J, with 16 bases between the two ends. This CDR3 has 15 residues. CDR3: CASSERDKGRNEQYF. The CDR3 DNA follows: TGTGCCAGCAGTGAAAGGGACAAGGGTAGGAACGAGCAGTACTTC.

V usage is TRBV19 and J usage is TRBJ2-6, with D possibly matching TRBD1 (6 bases). The V gene's germline CDR1 is LNHDA and CDR2 SQIVND (reference sequence). CDR3 length equals 15 residues. V lost 9 bases and J lost 4, with 16 bases in between. CDR3 coding DNA: TGTGCCAGCCACAGGGTTTTCGGGGGGGCCAACGTCCTGACTTTC. Amino acids: CASHRVFGGANVLTF.

This clonotype has just a few counts. The gene calls are TRBV6-5 and TRBJ2-2; TRBD1 or TRBD2 may be the D gene (7 bases each). The CDR3 consists of 14 residues. The V gene lost 7 bases and the J gene lost 7 bases, with 16 bases spanning the gap. Germline V gene sequence: CDR1 MNHEY, CDR2 SVGAGI. Here the CDR3 DNA reads TGTGCCAGCACCAGGGGGGGGAAACTCGGGGAGCTGTTTTTT. The encoded protein is CASTRGGKLGELFF.

This clonotype appeared a few times. V gene TRBV11-3 combines with J gene TRBJ2-2; D remains ambiguous. The CDR3 spans 12 residues. The germline V and J ends were trimmed by 2 bases and 6 bases, with 4 bases remaining between them. Germline CDR1 and CDR2: SGHNT and YENEEA. The CDR3 region has the DNA TGTGCCAGCAGCTTATCGGCCGGGGAGCTGTTTTTT. The encoded protein is CASSLSAGELFF.

V usage is TRBV19 and J usage is TRBJ1-5; D ambiguous. V was pared by 0 bases and J by 0 bases, with 15 bases between. The CDR3 has 18 amino acids. Germline V CDR1 and CDR2: LNHDA, SQIVND (reference sequence). CDR3 bases: TGTGCCAGTAGTATAGACGGGGTTTTTCGGGATAGCAATCAGCCCCAGCATTTT. Its translation: CASSIDGVFRDSNQPQHF.

This clonotype was picked up many times. This sequence joins TRBV7-2 and TRBJ2-7; tentatively, D is TRBD1 (5 bases). In germline, CDR1 is SGHTA, CDR2 FQGNSA. The CDR3 totals 14 residues. The germline V and J ends were trimmed by 2 bases and 0 bases, with 8 bases remaining between them. The CDR3 sequence is CASSLWGSSYEQYF. CDR3 nucleotide sequence: TGTGCCAGCAGCTTATGGGGCAGCTCCTACGAGCAGTACTTC. The full variable domain, its missing parts supplied by reference TRBV7-2 and TRBJ2-7, is GAGVSQSPSNKVTEKGKDVELRCDPISGHTALYWYRQSLGQGLEFLIYFQGNSAPDKSGLPSDRFSAERTGGSVSTLTIQRTQQEDSAVYLCASSLWGSSYEQYFGPGTRLTVT.

The rearrangement links TRBV6-2 or TRBV6-3 to TRBJ2-4, with D perhaps being TRBD1 or TRBD2 (5 bases each). This CDR3 is 14 amino acids long. The germline gives CDR1 MNHEY, CDR2 SVGEGT. Trimming took off 2 bases at V and 3 bases at J, with 8 bases between the two ends. CDR3 bases: TGTGCCAGCAGTTACGGGGGAAACAAAAACATTCAGTACTTC. Protein: CASSYGGNKNIQYF.

This clonotype was recorded a few times. The CDR3 nucleotides read TGTGCCAGCACCTCATGGGACACTGAAGCTTTCTTT. It translates to CASTSWDTEAFF. V usage is TRBV12-3 or TRBV12-4 and J usage is TRBJ1-1; D ambiguous. V dropped 7 bases and J dropped 3 bases, with 9 bases sitting between them. This CDR3 has 12 residues.

This clonotype appeared a few times. The rearrangement joins TRBV24-1 to TRBJ1-4; D is ambiguous. This CDR3 is 13 amino acids long. Germline V gives CDR1 KGHDR, CDR2 SFDVKD. The V end was cut by 3 bases, the J end by 8 bases, with 9 bases between. The CDR3 sequence: CATSDLTGEKLFF. CDR3 DNA: TGTGCCACCAGTGATCTCACTGGGGAAAAACTGTTTTTT.

The J gene is TRBJ1-5, the V gene TRBV20-1; 8 bases agree with TRBD1. The junction had 10 bases not matched to a gene; V was cut back by 0 bases and J by 3 bases. CDR1 and CDR2 from the germline V gene are DFQATT and SNEGSKA (reference sequence). CDR3 length equals 17 residues. CDR3 nucleotide sequence: TGCAGTGCTAGAGATTCTGGGGGACAGGCATACAATCAGCCCCAGCATTTT. It yields the protein CSARDSGGQAYNQPQHF.